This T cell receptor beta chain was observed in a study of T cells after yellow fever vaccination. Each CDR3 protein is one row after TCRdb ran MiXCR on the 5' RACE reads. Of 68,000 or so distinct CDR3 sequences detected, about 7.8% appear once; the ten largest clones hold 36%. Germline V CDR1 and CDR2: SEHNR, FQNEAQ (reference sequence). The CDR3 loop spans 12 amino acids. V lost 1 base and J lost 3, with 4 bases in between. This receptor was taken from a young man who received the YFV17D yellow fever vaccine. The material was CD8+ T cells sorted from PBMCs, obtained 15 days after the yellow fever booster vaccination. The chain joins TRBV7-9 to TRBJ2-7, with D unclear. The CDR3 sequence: CASSLVVYEQYF. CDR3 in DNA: TGTGCCAGCAGCTTAGTAGTCTACGAGCAGTACTTC.